These 20 T cell receptor beta chains came from one sample sequenced in a study of metastatic and nonmetastatic thyroid tumors. No treatment had been given to any patient before thyroid surgery. TCRdb re-called the PCR reads with MiXCR. The sample includes tens of thousands of clones, about 15% of them seen just once. Specimen: blood. Receptors originate from a female donor with papillary thyroid cancer or a benign thyroid nodule (not recorded which). Some clones in this sample may be carry-over from other donors' samples.

The chain recombines TRBV12-3 or TRBV12-4 with TRBJ2-1; D remains ambiguous. The ends were cut back, 8 bases at V and 4 bases at J, with 12 bases in the middle. The CDR3 extends over 13 amino acids. CDR3 sequence (DNA): TGTGCCAGCTGTAGGAATTTTTACAATGAGCAGTTCTTC. This translates into CASCRNFYNEQFF.

The chain combines TRBV5-1 with TRBJ1-4, with D uncertain. Germline V gene data show CDR1 as SGHRS and CDR2 as YFSETQ. CDR3 size: 13 residues. The V and J ends lost 4 bases and 12 bases respectively, with 16 bases between them. The CDR3 DNA follows: TGCGCCAGCAGCCCCCCCTCCGGGAGGGAACTGTTTTTT. This encodes CASSPPSGRELFF.

About this clone itself: At one boundary the junction diverges from the germline segment, which might be a read error. CDR3 sequence: CASSDSGSVDTRELFF. CDR3 DNA: TGTGCCAGCAGTGACAGCGGGAGTGTCGACACCAGGGAGCTGTTTTTT. The gene calls are TRBV27 and TRBJ2-2, with TRBD2 identical over 8 bases. The CDR3 totals 16 residues. From germline, CDR1 is MNHEY and CDR2 SMNVEV (reference sequence).

This clone has a handful of counts. The chain uses TRBV27 and TRBJ1-4, with a possible D match to TRBD1 (5 bases). Between the trimmed V and J ends, which lost 8 bases and 2 bases, there was a span of 12 bases. The CDR3 has 14 amino acids. Germline V gives CDR1 MNHEY, CDR2 SMNVEV (reference sequence). The CDR3 is CASGIRGTNEKLFF. For the CDR3, the DNA is TGTGCCAGCGGGATTCGGGGGACTAATGAAAAACTGTTTTTT.

Many counts were recorded for this clone. This sequence joins TRBV5-1 and TRBJ2-3; D unclear. The CDR3 runs 14 residues. Between the trimmed V and J ends, which lost 0 bases and 2 bases, there was a span of 7 bases. Germline V gives CDR1 SGHRS, CDR2 YFSETQ. In DNA form, the CDR3 reads TGCGCCAGCAGCTTGGGGCAGAACACAGATACGCAGTATTTT. Residues: CASSLGQNTDTQYF.

A remark on this clone: This may be a read error: a much more frequent sequence differs by one nucleotide. In the same sample, other DNA sequences code for this CDR3. The chain recombines TRBV19 with TRBJ2-7, with D unclear. The V and J ends lost 6 bases and 6 bases respectively, with 21 bases between them. Germline V gene sequence: CDR1 LNHDA, CDR2 SQIVND (reference sequence). This CDR3 is built from 15 residues. Here the CDR3 reads CASSPALSGEFEQYF. CDR3 in DNA: TGTGCCAGTAGCCCCGCACTTTCGGGTGAGTTCGAGCAGTACTTC.

Relative to its sample, this clone is medium-sized. The CDR3, as DNA: TGTGCCAGCAGTTACGGACAGGGGTATAATTCACCCCTCCACTTT. The encoded protein is CASSYGQGYNSPLHF. J is TRBJ1-6 and V is TRBV6-5, with 9 bases that match TRBD1. The CDR3 has 15 residues. V dropped 2 bases and J dropped 4; count of bases not matched to a gene: 0. Germline lookup yields CDR1 MNHEY and CDR2 SVGAGI.

In its sample, this clone was seen many times. The chain links TRBV10-1 to TRBJ2-1, with D tentatively TRBD1 (7 bases). The CDR3 covers 15 residues. Germline lookup yields CDR1 WNHNN and CDR2 SYGVQD (reference sequence). V was clipped by 8 bases and J by 1 base, with 15 bases between them. CDR3 coding DNA: TGCGCCAGCGAAGTGACAGGGAGGTCCTACAATGAGCAGTTCTTC. It encodes CASEVTGRSYNEQFF.

This clone was seen repeatedly, ten times or more. V is TRBV11-1 and J is TRBJ2-1, with 7 positions matching TRBD1. CDR1 is SGHAT, CDR2 FQDESV, per germline (reference sequence). With 2 bases clipped from V and 7 bases from J, the junction kept 11 bases outside the gene matches. This CDR3 contains 16 residues. In nucleotides, the CDR3 is TGTGCCAGCAGCTTAAAGGGGGCGTCACCGAGGAATGAGCAGTTCTTC. Protein: CASSLKGASPRNEQFF.

The chain recombines TRBV7-6 with TRBJ2-2; TRBD2 agrees at 8 bases. J gave up 2 bases and V 1 base, and 3 bases lay outside the gene matches. There are 16 residues in the CDR3. Per the germline V gene, CDR1 is SGHVS and CDR2 is FNYEAQ. This chain's CDR3 is CASSLGLASNTGELFF. The CDR3 region has the DNA TGTGCCAGCAGCTTAGGACTAGCGAGTAACACCGGGGAGCTGTTTTTT.

The sample holds many counts of this clone. This chain's CDR3 is CASSLDTGGETQYF. For the CDR3, the DNA is TGTGCCAGCAGCTTAGACACGGGAGGAGAGACCCAGTACTTC. The chain couples TRBV7-2 to TRBJ2-5; 7 bases match TRBD2. The CDR3 has 14 residues. V trimming: 1 base; J trimming: 4 bases; junction bases outside the gene matches: 3. CDR1 is SGHTA and CDR2 is FQGNSA in the germline V gene.

The chain employs TRBV18 and TRBJ1-1; TRBD1 might be the D (6 bases). Germline values: CDR1 KGHSH, CDR2 LQKENI. This CDR3 comprises 18 residues. Trimming removed 0 bases from V and 3 bases from J, with 20 bases in between. The CDR3 spells CASSPPPQGPPTDTEAFF. The CDR3 DNA reads TGTGCCAGCTCACCACCACCCCAGGGGCCTCCCACGGACACTGAAGCTTTCTTT.

This clone was counted ten times or more. This chain uses TRBV19 with TRBJ2-3, with TRBD2 matching over 10 bases. Germline CDR1 is LNHDA and CDR2 is SQIVND (reference sequence). This CDR3 has 15 amino acids. The V gene end was trimmed by 5 bases and the J gene end by 8 bases; junction bases not matched to a gene: 10. The CDR3 nucleotides read TGTGCCAGTAGTTCTAGCGGGAGAGGGTTGGGTACGCAGTATTTT. Protein sequence: CASSSSGRGLGTQYF.

V usage is TRBV15 and J usage is TRBJ2-1; D is possibly TRBD2 (6 bases). This CDR3 is 13 amino acids long. The ends were cut back, 5 bases at V and 4 bases at J, with 9 bases in the middle. Germline V gene lookup returns CDR1 LNHNV and CDR2 YYDKDF (reference sequence). In nucleotides, the CDR3 is TGTGCCACCAGCCGCGGGACGTACAATGAGCAGTTCTTC. Translating it yields CATSRGTYNEQFF.

A few counts support this clone. The chain recombines TRBV20-1 with TRBJ1-1; D is undetermined. CDR1 is DFQATT, CDR2 SNEGSKA, per germline (reference sequence). The CDR3 spans 13 residues. The V and J ends lost 5 bases and 1 base respectively, with 11 bases between them. In DNA form, the CDR3 reads TGCAGTGCTCCCGGAGACAAGAACACTGAAGCTTTCTTT. This codes for CSAPGDKNTEAFF.

Many counts were recorded for this clone. A much larger clone differs from this one at a single base, so this may be a read error. Other DNA sequences in the sample encode the same CDR3. This chain links TRBV19 with TRBJ2-3; 8 positions agree with TRBD1. Germline V gene data show CDR1 as LNHDA and CDR2 as SQIVND (reference sequence). CDR3 size: 13 residues. This CDR3 reads CASGQGWPDTQYF. DNA of the CDR3: TGTGCCAGCGGACAGGGTTGGCCAGACACGCAGTATTTT.

The V call is TRBV2, the J call TRBJ2-2; 8 bases are a match to TRBD2. CDR3 size: 16 residues. J was trimmed by 4 bases and V by 4 bases; bases with no gene match: 8. CDR1 is SNHLY and CDR2 is FYNNEI in the germline V gene. As DNA, the CDR3 is TGTGCCAGCAGTGGAGGGGGACTAGATGGCACCGGGGAGCTGTTTTTT. This translates into CASSGGGLDGTGELFF.

This clone was seen at least ten times. The rearrangement joins TRBV5-1 to TRBJ2-1; 12 positions agree with TRBD2. V was pared by 2 bases and J by 8 bases, with 5 bases of the junction left unmatched. CDR1 SGHRS and CDR2 YFSETQ come from the germline V gene. The CDR3 has 15 amino acids. CDR3 loop: CASSFNLAGGHEQFF. Written as DNA, the CDR3 is TGCGCCAGCAGCTTTAATCTAGCGGGAGGGCATGAGCAGTTCTTC. Combining the CDR3 with reference TRBV5-1 and TRBJ2-1 gives the whole variable domain KAGVTQTPRYLIKTRGQQVTLSCSPISGHRSVSWYQQTPGQGLQFLFEYFSETQRNKGNFPGRFSGRQFSNSRSEMNVSTLELGDSALYLCASSFNLAGGHEQFFGPGTRLTVL.

This clone is classed as medium-sized. The chain joins TRBV6-5 to TRBJ2-7, with 10 bases aligning to TRBD1. CDR3 length: 16 residues. Germline V gene sequence: CDR1 MNHEY, CDR2 SVGAGI. J was trimmed by 0 bases and V by 0 bases; bases with no gene match: 2. CDR3: CASSYSTGGSSYEQYF. The CDR3 nucleotides read TGTGCCAGCAGTTACTCGACAGGGGGCAGCTCCTACGAGCAGTACTTC.

This clone was counted at least ten times. The chain joins TRBV11-3 to TRBJ2-3; weak D call: TRBD2 (6 bases). This CDR3 is 12 amino acids long. Trimming removed 7 bases at V and 3 bases at J, with 8 bases between. The germline gives CDR1 SGHNT, CDR2 YENEEA. The CDR3 loop is CASKEGTDTQYF. The DNA of the CDR3 is TGTGCCAGCAAGGAGGGAACAGATACGCAGTATTTT.